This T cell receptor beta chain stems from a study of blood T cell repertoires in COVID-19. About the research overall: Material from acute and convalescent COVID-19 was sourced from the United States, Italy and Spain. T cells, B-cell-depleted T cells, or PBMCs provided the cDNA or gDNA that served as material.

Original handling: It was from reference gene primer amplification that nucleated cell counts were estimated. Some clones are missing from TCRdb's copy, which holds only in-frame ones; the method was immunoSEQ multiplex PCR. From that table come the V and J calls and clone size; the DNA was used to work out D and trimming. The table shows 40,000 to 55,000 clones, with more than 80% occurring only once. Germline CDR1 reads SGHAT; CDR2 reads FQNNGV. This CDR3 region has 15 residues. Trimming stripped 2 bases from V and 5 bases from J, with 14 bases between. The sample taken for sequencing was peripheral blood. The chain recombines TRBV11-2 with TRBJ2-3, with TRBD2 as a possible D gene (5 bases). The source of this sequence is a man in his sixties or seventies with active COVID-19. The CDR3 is CASSLRTNGKDTQYF. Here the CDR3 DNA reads TGTGCCAGCAGCTTAAGGACCAACGGGAAAGATACGCAGTATTTT.